What follows are 15 T cell receptor beta chains derived from one specimen sequenced in a study of blood T cell repertoires in COVID-19. The method was immunoSEQ multiplex PCR; TCRdb's version includes in-frame clones alone and lacks a portion of them. The sample consists of 100,000 to 150,000 clones, about four fifths of them appearing once. Material for sequencing was peripheral blood. The receptors derive from a man between 60 and 75 years old with acute or convalescent COVID-19.

CDR3 in DNA: TGTGCCAGTAATTCGGGGACAGGGGGCAGCGGGGAGCTGTTTTTT. Translating it yields CASNSGTGGSGELFF. The gene calls are TRBV6-5 and TRBJ2-2; 12 positions match TRBD1. Germline loops: CDR1 MNHEY, CDR2 SVGAGI. CDR3 size: 15 residues. With 9 bases clipped from V and 7 bases from J, the junction kept 9 bases outside the gene matches.

This rearrangement joins TRBV6-4 to TRBJ2-1; 14 positions match TRBD2. The CDR3 spans 17 residues. With 7 bases clipped from V and 6 bases from J, the junction kept 11 bases outside the gene matches. CDR1 and CDR2 (germline): MRHNA, SNTAGT. In DNA form, the CDR3 reads TGTGCCAGCATTAGAGATCCGGGACTAGCGGGAGTCAATGAGCAGTTCTTC. Residues: CASIRDPGLAGVNEQFF.

The V call is TRBV7-3, the J call TRBJ2-2; weak D call: TRBD2 (7 bases). CDR1 and CDR2 (germline): SGHTA, FQGTGA. V was trimmed by 0 bases and J by 2 bases, leaving 16 bases between them. The CDR3 length is 18 residues. The CDR3 reads CASSLTSVAGANTGELFF. CDR3 in DNA: TGTGCCAGCAGCTTAACTTCCGTCGCGGGGGCTAACACCGGGGAGCTGTTTTTT.

The rearrangement uses TRBV30 and TRBJ2-3, with TRBD2 matching over 9 bases. This CDR3 spans 15 amino acids. V lost 3 bases and J lost 7; bases outside the gene matches: 11. The germline gives CDR1 GTSNPN, CDR2 SVGIG (reference sequence). CDR3 sequence reads: CAWSPISGSVNTQYF. In DNA, the CDR3 is TGTGCCTGGAGCCCTATTAGCGGGAGCGTAAATACGCAGTATTTT.

The chain joins TRBV15 to TRBJ2-1; 16 bases align to TRBD2. Germline trimming cut 2 bases from V and 9 bases from J; bases unmatched to any gene: 4. This CDR3 is built from 16 residues. Germline V gene sequence: CDR1 LNHNV, CDR2 YYDKDF (reference sequence). The CDR3 loop reads CATSRQGTSGRAEQFF. The CDR3 DNA reads as TGTGCCACCAGCAGACAAGGGACTAGCGGGAGGGCTGAGCAGTTCTTC.

The genes are TRBV30 and TRBJ2-7; D perhaps matches TRBD2 (6 bases). CDR1 GTSNPN and CDR2 SVGIG come from the germline V gene (reference sequence). This CDR3 is built from 13 residues. Trimming pared 0 bases from V and 1 base from J, leaving 7 bases between. The CDR3, as DNA: TGTGCCTGGAGTGTTGGGGGGTCCTACGAGCAGTACTTC. Its translation: CAWSVGGSYEQYF.

This chain links TRBV6-5 with TRBJ1-5; 9 bases fit TRBD1. With V trimmed by 6 bases and J by 2 bases, 2 bases remained unmatched. This CDR3 has 14 amino acids. Germline-derived CDR1 and CDR2 are MNHEY and SVGAGI. In DNA form, the CDR3 reads TGTGCCAGCAGGAGGACAGGGGGCAATCAGCCCCAGCATTTT. It is translated as CASRRTGGNQPQHF.

The chain carries TRBV6-2 or TRBV6-3 and TRBJ2-1; 10 bases line up with TRBD2. Germline assignment: CDR1 MNHEY and CDR2 SVGEGT. CDR3 length: 19 amino acids. V lost 2 bases and J lost 9; bases outside the gene matches: 19. CDR3 loop: CASSYGARGRGLAAFEQFF. CDR3 nucleotides: TGTGCCAGCAGTTACGGGGCCAGGGGGCGAGGACTAGCGGCCTTTGAGCAGTTCTTC.

The V gene is TRBV28, the J gene TRBJ2-6, with 7 bases that match TRBD2. Trimming at V came to 3 bases and at J to 3 bases, leaving 11 bases not matched to a gene. Germline loops: CDR1 MDHEN, CDR2 SYDVKM. This CDR3 is built from 18 residues. CDR3 region: CASSFPRPGGGGANVLTF. The CDR3 DNA is TGTGCCAGCAGTTTCCCTCGTCCGGGGGGAGGTGGGGCCAACGTCCTGACTTTC.

This chain links TRBV27 with TRBJ2-5; D not certain. Between the trimmed V and J ends, which lost 2 bases and 1 base, there was a span of 11 bases. The CDR3 has 15 residues. CDR1 is MNHEY, CDR2 SMNVEV, per germline (reference sequence). This CDR3 is CASSLLPGPQETQYF. In nucleotides, the CDR3 is TGTGCCAGCAGTTTACTGCCGGGTCCCCAAGAGACCCAGTACTTC.

The V gene is TRBV7-2, the J gene TRBJ2-7; 11 bases line up with TRBD2. The CDR3 length is 14 residues. V shed 4 bases and J 10 bases; nucleotides not matched to a gene: 9. The V gene's germline CDR1 is SGHTA and CDR2 FQGNSA. CDR3 sequence: CASSSHMTSGDQYF. CDR3 coding DNA: TGTGCCAGCAGCTCCCACATGACTAGCGGGGATCAGTACTTC.

This clone was observed a single time. This chain joins TRBV10-3 and TRBJ2-3; the D gene is possibly TRBD2 (5 bases). This CDR3 has 14 amino acids. The germline V and J ends were trimmed by 10 bases and 3 bases, with 17 bases remaining between them. The germline V gene encodes CDR1 ENHRY and CDR2 SYGVKD. CDR3 nucleotide sequence: TGTGCCACCCGGGAAGGGAGTTGGACAGATACGCAGTATTTT. The encoded protein is CATREGSWTDTQYF.

The gene calls are TRBV25-1 and TRBJ1-2; 10 bases line up with TRBD1. Germline V gene sequence: CDR1 MGHDK, CDR2 SYGVNS. The CDR3 consists of 15 residues. With 4 bases clipped from V and 2 bases from J, the junction kept 4 bases outside the gene matches. The CDR3 here is CASSAWDRGNYGYTF. Written as DNA, the CDR3 is TGTGCCAGCAGTGCTTGGGACAGGGGCAACTATGGCTACACCTTC.

The rearrangement joins TRBV7-9 to TRBJ1-4, with D maybe TRBD1 (5 bases). Trimming shortened V by 5 bases and J by 7 bases, and 14 bases separated the two germline ends. Per the germline V gene, CDR1 is SEHNR and CDR2 is FQNEAQ (reference sequence). The CDR3 contains 14 residues. CDR3 in amino acids: CASSPTGGSEKLFF. CDR3 sequence (DNA): TGTGCCAGCAGCCCAACCGGGGGAAGTGAAAAACTGTTTTTT.

The chain employs TRBV28 and TRBJ1-1; 8 bases match TRBD1. Trimming removed 4 bases from V and 1 base from J; junction bases left unmatched: 5. The CDR3 has 15 amino acids. Per germline, CDR1 MDHEN and CDR2 SYDVKM. CDR3 nucleotide sequence: TGTGCCAGCAGTTATGCAGGGGGCAAGAACACTGAAGCTTTCTTT. Protein: CASSYAGGKNTEAFF.